A selection of T cell receptor beta chains follows, all from one sample in a study of T cell responses to AZD1222 COVID-19 vaccine. Produced via immunoSEQ multiplex PCR; TCRdb's table is partial and in-frame only. The repertoire includes about 120,000 clones, around 87% of them detected once, and around 9.3% sits in the top ten. This specimen consisted of peripheral blood, obtained on day 0 of AZD1222 vaccination. These receptors were taken from an adult in good health. Both conserved end residues are part of each CDR3. A D gene is named only where the DNA matches it firmly. Expanded clones are given a class, and other clones once, few, many or no size at all.

j_call | d_call | cdr3_length | clone_size | v_call | cdr3_aa | cdr3_nt
TRBJ2-1 | TRBD2 | 16 | NA | TRBV13 | CASSLVNQRDTNEQFF | TGTGCCAGCAGCTTAGTAAACCAGCGGGATACTAATGAGCAGTTCTTC
TRBJ2-2 | NA | 15 | NA | TRBV7-9 | CASSPTTGNTGELFF | TGTGCCAGCAGTCCGACCACAGGGAACACCGGGGAGCTGTTTTTT
TRBJ1-1 | NA | 15 | NA | TRBV27 | CASKRPGVMNTEAFF | TGTGCCAGCAAACGACCGGGGGTTATGAACACTGAAGCTTTCTTT
TRBJ1-2 | TRBD1 | 15 | once | TRBV5-4 | CASSSPDRGVYGYTF | TGTGCCAGCAGCTCCCCGGACAGGGGTGTTTATGGCTACACCTTC
TRBJ2-2 | TRBD1 | 15 | NA | TRBV18 | CASSLGQGNTGELFF | TGTGCCAGCTCACTTGGACAGGGGAACACCGGGGAGCTGTTTTTT
TRBJ2-1 | NA | 14 | NA | TRBV13 | CASSTRVSYNEQFF | TGTGCCAGCAGCACCCGGGTGTCCTACAATGAGCAGTTCTTC
TRBJ2-3 | NA | 16 | once | TRBV5-1 | CASSLAGGPSADTQYF | TGCGCCAGCAGCTTGGCCGGGGGGCCCTCAGCAGATACGCAGTATTTT
TRBJ2-1 | NA | 14 | NA | TRBV24-1 | CATSDLGQNNEQFF | TGTGCCACCAGTGATTTAGGGCAGAACAATGAGCAGTTCTTC
TRBJ2-3 | TRBD1 | 16 | once | TRBV6-5 | CASSSPGTGGSDTQYF | TGTGCCAGCAGTTCTCCCGGGACAGGGGGCTCAGATACGCAGTATTTT
TRBJ1-1 | NA | 15 | NA | TRBV5-1 | CASSSTGRKNTEAFF | TGCGCCAGCAGCTCGACGGGACGGAAGAACACTGAAGCTTTCTTT
TRBJ2-7 | TRBD1 | 15 | NA | TRBV5-6 | CASSLSGTVIGEQYF | TGTGCCAGCAGCTTGTCCGGGACAGTGATAGGCGAGCAGTACTTC
TRBJ1-6 | NA | 16 | NA | TRBV30 | CAWSVQRGSLNSPLHF | TGTGCCTGGAGTGTACAAAGGGGCAGCTTGAATTCACCCCTCCACTTT
TRBJ1-6 | NA | 14 | NA | TRBV6-5 | CASQFESVGSPLHF | TGTGCCAGCCAATTCGAGAGTGTTGGTTCACCCCTCCACTTT
TRBJ2-2 | NA | 15 | NA | TRBV3-1/TRBV3-2 | CASSQAKRNTGELFF | TGTGCCAGCAGCCAAGCAAAAAGGAACACCGGGGAGCTGTTTTTT
TRBJ1-1 | NA | 15 | NA | TRBV29-1 | CSVRGGWGMNTEAFF | TGCAGCGTTCGGGGGGGCTGGGGGATGAACACTGAAGCTTTCTTT